The entry that follows covers one T cell receptor beta chain sequence. In this sample, this clone turned up a few times. It lacks a known antigen. The CDR3 does not close with the conserved phenylalanine or tryptophan, likely indicating a read error. Because the CDR3's place on the DNA is in doubt, the DNA is left out and the CDR3 is given as listed by TCRdb. Each donor gave one peripheral blood draw, approximately 110 mL on average, collected into heparinised tubes. A BD FACSAria II was used to sort naive, central memory, regulatory and stem cell-like memory CD4+ T cells with a panel that included CD45RO, CCR7, CD25, CD127, CD95 and CD27. All sorted populations exceeded 95% purity. PBMCs were separated immediately by Lymphoprep density gradient centrifugation and were stained directly, without being cultured. Samples were stained and sorted in pairs, with one healthy donor and one patient per experiment, so that batch effects were minimized.

The germline V gene gives CDR1 as MNHEY and CDR2 as SVGAGI. Ends included, the CDR3 has 11 residues. This record belongs to a study of beta chain features in type 1 diabetes (dated by TCRdb to 2016 to 2019). About the study as a whole: Mean age, gender distribution, total cell number and subset yield did not differ between patients and healthy donors. Across all samples, around 100 million sorted cells were examined, and cell number per subset correlated strongly with RNA yield. In the study, recently diagnosed type 1 diabetes patients and matched healthy donors were compared on the TCRB repertoires of their sorted circulating CD4+ T cell subsets. Naive and central memory subsets were obtained from all 30 or so donors, but regulatory and stem cell-like memory subsets were isolated from only 8 patients and roughly eight healthy donors. What the authors observed across the whole study: Sequencing cDNA rather than genomic DNA could over-represent highly expressing activated cells, although activation and CD3 levels did not differ between groups. The naive, central memory and regulatory TCRB repertoires appeared to resemble one another more closely among patients than among healthy donors. Fewer insertions and more nucleotide deletions at VDJ recombination sites were observed in patients with type 1 diabetes, implying thymic rearrangement abnormalities. Shorter templates might be favored by PCR, yet because patient and control samples were amplified and corrected together, any such skew would affect both groups equally. In all four CD4+ subsets, TCRB CDR3 length was moderately but significantly shorter in type 1 diabetes patients. Only small numbers of individuals were included in the HLA sub-analyses, which left unresolved whether HLA type had any influence on TCRB rearrangement.

The High Capacity cDNA Reverse Transcription Kit was used to reverse transcribe all of the isolated RNA, meaning that expressed TCRB transcripts were what got sequenced. Deep immunoSEQ sequencing was performed on naive, central memory and regulatory T cell samples, with an average of roughly 3.5 million total reads per sample. Sorted cells were lysed in RLT buffer, and RNA was extracted using DNase-treated RNeasy Micro or Mini kits according to cell number. To prevent cross-contamination, each cell subset was processed individually, whereas patient and healthy donor samples were processed jointly. Using the immunoSEQ multiplex PCR, TCRB sequences were amplified from cDNA into 87-bp fragments spanning the CDR3 region. Sequencing of the amplicons was performed on the Illumina HiSeq platform. On the authors' methods: Synthetic template baselines were used to correct PCR bias computationally, reads within Hamming distance 2 were collapsed together, and singletons that could not be merged were discarded. By aligning reads against IMGT, V, D and J genes, CDR3 length, and insertions or deletions at six rearrangement sites were assigned. Clonotype counts were normalized to sorted cell number within each subset before computing true diversity and Gini coefficients with the tcR R package. The overlap coefficient, calculated on TCRB nucleotide sequences, was used to measure repertoire sharing. Out-of-frame TCRB sequences from naive cells were analyzed as a proxy for the pre-selection repertoire. TCRdb stores this immuneACCESS table with in-frame sequences only. Part of the clones is absent; in the studies checked, under half of the shortfall reflects unresolved V genes, and no reason is known for the rest. V and J calls and clone size are those listed in that table; D and trimming were worked out from the DNA. Within this sample are 810,000 or so clones, with roughly 16% of them counted one time only. About 0.02% of the sample rests with the top ten.

The sequence came from a woman aged 18-29 years in good health. This receptor chain uses TRBV6-5 and TRBJ1-2; TRBD1 is the table's D call and was not checked against the DNA. Sequenced: naive CD4+ T cells from blood. This specimen's cell subset or site label, per the study, means: true naive CD4+ T cells. Here the CDR3 is given as CASSYSGAIQV.